The source of this T cell receptor (beta chain) is a study of early stage breast cancer tumors. Notes on the study in general: Tumors had 2.5 to 3-fold higher T cell density and higher clonality than adjacent normal breast tissue.

Clones were sequenced by immunoSEQ multiplex PCR, and TCRdb holds only the in-frame ones, with some missing. The sample lists approximately 52,000 clones, about 80% occurring once. A note on this clone: Its antigen remains unidentified.

The clonotype was recovered from a person aged 45-60 years with breast cancer. The specimen was blood.

CDR3 in DNA: TGTGCCAGCTCACCCATGGAAACTAGACTTGGCTCCTACAATGAGCAGTTCTTC. This codes for CASSPMETRLGSYNEQFF. The rearrangement joins TRBV18 to TRBJ2-1; the D gene is possibly TRBD2 (5 bases). Trimming stripped 3 bases from V and 0 bases from J, with 18 bases between. The CDR3 contains 18 residues. CDR1 is KGHSH and CDR2 is LQKENI in the germline V gene. The full variable domain, its missing parts supplied by reference TRBV18 and TRBJ2-1, is NAGVMQNPRHLVRRRGQEARLRCSPMKGHSHVYWYRQLPEEGLKFMVYLQKENIIDESGMPKERFSAEFPKEGPSILRIQQVVRGDSAAYFCASSPMETRLGSYNEQFFGPGTRLTVL.